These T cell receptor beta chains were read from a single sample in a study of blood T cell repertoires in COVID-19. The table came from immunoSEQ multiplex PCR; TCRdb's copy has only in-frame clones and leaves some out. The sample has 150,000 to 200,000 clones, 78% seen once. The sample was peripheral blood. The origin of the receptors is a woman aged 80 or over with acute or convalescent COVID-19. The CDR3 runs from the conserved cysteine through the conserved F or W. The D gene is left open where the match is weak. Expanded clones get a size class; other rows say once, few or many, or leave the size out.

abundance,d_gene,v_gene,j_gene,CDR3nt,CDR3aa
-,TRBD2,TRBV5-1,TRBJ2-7,TGCGCCAGCAGCGCTGGACTAGCGGGAGTTGACGAGCAGTACTTC,CASSAGLAGVDEQYF
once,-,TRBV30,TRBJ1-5,TGTGCCTTCCAACCGTCAGGGAATCAGCCCCAGCATTTT,CAFQPSGNQPQHF
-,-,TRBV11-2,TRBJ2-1,TGTGCCAGCAGCTTGGAAAACCAGGGAAAGGGGTTCTTC,CASSLENQGKGFF
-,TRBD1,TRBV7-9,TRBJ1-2,TGTGCCAGCAGCGTCGGGACAGGGGGCCACTATGGCTACACCTTC,CASSVGTGGHYGYTF
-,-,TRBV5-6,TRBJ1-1,TGTGCCAGCAGGGGTAGCGGTGGAGGAGTAGCTTTCTTT,CASRGSGGGVAFF
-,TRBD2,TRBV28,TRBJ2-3,TGTGCCAGCAGTTTGGTCGGACTAGCGGGAGTCTATACGCAGTATTTT,CASSLVGLAGVYTQYF
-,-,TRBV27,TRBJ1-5,TGTGCCAGCAGTTACCAGTATAGCAATCAGCCCCAGCATTTT,CASSYQYSNQPQHF
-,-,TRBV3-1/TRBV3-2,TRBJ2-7,TGTGCCAGCAGCCCTACCATCGGACAGAACTACGAGCAGTACTTC,CASSPTIGQNYEQYF
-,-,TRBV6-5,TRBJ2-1,TGTGCCAGCAGTCTGACAGCCTACAATGAGCAGTTCTTC,CASSLTAYNEQFF
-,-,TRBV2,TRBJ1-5,TGTGCCAGCAGTGAAAATCAGGGGAGCCAGCCCCAGCATTTT,CASSENQGSQPQHF